This T cell receptor (beta chain) comes out of a study of T cell responses to AZD1222 COVID-19 vaccine. Concerning this clone itself: What it binds is unknown.

Germline assignment: CDR1 SQVTM and CDR2 ANQGSEA. The CDR3 contains 14 residues. The V and J ends lost 4 bases and 3 bases respectively, with 16 bases between them. The data were produced by immunoSEQ multiplex PCR, yet TCRdb's version contains in-frame clones alone and is incomplete. The repertoire includes about 160,000 clones, roughly nine tenths of them detected once, and roughly 3.8% sits in the top ten. Broader study findings: White British ancestry dominated among donors, who included more females, and clonal diversity was possibly underestimated. Distributed over spike, vaccine-associated CD4 TCRs predominated at 160-218 and 743-854.

The clonotype comes from an adult who received the AZD1222 COVID-19 vaccine. The sample was peripheral blood, taken 28 days after the second AZD1222 dose. The chain recombines TRBV29-1 with TRBJ2-7, with D perhaps given as TRBD1 or TRBD2 (5 bases each). The CDR3 DNA reads TGCAGCGTTGCCTCTGCAGGGAGAGGCTACGAGCAGTACTTC. Protein sequence: CSVASAGRGYEQYF.